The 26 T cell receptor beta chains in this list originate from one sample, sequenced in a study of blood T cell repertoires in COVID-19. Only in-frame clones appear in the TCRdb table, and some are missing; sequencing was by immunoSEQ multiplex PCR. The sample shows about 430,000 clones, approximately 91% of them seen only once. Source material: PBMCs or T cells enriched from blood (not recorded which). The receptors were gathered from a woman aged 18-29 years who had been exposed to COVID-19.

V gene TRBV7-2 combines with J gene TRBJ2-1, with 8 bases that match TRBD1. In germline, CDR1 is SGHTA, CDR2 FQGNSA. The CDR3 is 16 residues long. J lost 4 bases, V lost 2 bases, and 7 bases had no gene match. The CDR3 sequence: CASSLTQGASYNEQFF. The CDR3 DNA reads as TGTGCCAGCAGCTTAACCCAGGGGGCGAGTTACAATGAGCAGTTCTTC.

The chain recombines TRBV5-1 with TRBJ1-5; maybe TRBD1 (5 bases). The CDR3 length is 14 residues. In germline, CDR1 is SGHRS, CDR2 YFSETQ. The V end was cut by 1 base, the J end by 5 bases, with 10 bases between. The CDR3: CASSLTGPDQPQHF. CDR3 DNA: TGCGCCAGCAGCTTGACAGGTCCCGATCAGCCCCAGCATTTT.

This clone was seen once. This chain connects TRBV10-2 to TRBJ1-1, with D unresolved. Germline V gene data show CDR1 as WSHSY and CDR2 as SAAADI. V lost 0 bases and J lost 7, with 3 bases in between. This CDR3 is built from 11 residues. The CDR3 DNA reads TGCGCCAGCAGTGAGTCCGGTGAAGCTTTCTTT. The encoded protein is CASSESGEAFF.

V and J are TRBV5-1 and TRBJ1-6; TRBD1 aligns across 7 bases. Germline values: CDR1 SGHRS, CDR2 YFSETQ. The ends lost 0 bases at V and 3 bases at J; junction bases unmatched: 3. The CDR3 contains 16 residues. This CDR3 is CASSLDRQGYNSPLHF. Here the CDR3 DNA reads TGCGCCAGCAGCTTGGATAGACAGGGCTATAATTCACCCCTCCACTTT. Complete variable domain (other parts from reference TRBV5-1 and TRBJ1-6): KAGVTQTPRYLIKTRGQQVTLSCSPISGHRSVSWYQQTPGQGLQFLFEYFSETQRNKGNFPGRFSGRQFSNSRSEMNVSTLELGDSALYLCASSLDRQGYNSPLHFGNGTRLTVT.

CDR3 loop: CASNPGSSAYGYTF. The CDR3 DNA reads TGTGCCAGTAATCCAGGCTCATCAGCCTATGGCTACACCTTC. The gene calls are TRBV19 and TRBJ1-2; no clear D. The germline CDR1 and CDR2 sequences are LNHDA and SQIVND (reference sequence). Trimming removed 7 bases at V and 4 bases at J, with 16 bases between. The CDR3 contains 14 residues.

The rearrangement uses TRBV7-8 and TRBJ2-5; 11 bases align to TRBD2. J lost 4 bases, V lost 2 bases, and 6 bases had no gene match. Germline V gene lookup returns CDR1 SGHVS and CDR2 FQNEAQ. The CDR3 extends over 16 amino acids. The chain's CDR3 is CASSLRVAGGRETQYF. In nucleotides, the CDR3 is TGTGCCAGCAGCTTACGGGTAGCGGGGGGGCGAGAGACCCAGTACTTC.

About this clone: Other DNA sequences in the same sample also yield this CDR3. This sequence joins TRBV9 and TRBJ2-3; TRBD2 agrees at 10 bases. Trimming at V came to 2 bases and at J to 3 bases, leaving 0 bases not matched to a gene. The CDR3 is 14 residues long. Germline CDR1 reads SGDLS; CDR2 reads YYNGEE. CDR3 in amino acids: CASSVSGGTDTQYF. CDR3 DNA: TGTGCCAGCAGCGTTAGCGGGGGGACAGATACGCAGTATTTT.

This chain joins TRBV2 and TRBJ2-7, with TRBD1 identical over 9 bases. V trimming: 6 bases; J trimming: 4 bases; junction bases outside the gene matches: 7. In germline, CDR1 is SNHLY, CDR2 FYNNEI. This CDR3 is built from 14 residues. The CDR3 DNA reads TGTGCCAGCAGGACGGGACAGGGACTATACGAGCAGTACTTC. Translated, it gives CASRTGQGLYEQYF.

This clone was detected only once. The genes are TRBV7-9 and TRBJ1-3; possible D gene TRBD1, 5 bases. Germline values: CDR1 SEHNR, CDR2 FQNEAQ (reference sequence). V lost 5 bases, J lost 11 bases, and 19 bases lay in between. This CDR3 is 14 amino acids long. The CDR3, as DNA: TGTGCCAGCAGCCCAGCGGGCCAGGGAGTGTCCATATATTTT. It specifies CASSPAGQGVSIYF.

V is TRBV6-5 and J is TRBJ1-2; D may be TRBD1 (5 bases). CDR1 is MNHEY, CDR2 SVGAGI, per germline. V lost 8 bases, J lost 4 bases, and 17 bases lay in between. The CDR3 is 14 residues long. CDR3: CASGQGTPSYGYTF. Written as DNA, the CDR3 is TGTGCCAGCGGTCAGGGTACCCCGAGCTATGGCTACACCTTC.

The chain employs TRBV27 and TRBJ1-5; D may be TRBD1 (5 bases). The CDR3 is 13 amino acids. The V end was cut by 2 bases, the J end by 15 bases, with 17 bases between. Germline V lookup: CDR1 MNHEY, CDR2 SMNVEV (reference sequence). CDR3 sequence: CASSLGSEGRRHF. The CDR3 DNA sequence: TGTGCCAGCAGTTTAGGGTCGGAGGGGAGAAGGCATTTT.

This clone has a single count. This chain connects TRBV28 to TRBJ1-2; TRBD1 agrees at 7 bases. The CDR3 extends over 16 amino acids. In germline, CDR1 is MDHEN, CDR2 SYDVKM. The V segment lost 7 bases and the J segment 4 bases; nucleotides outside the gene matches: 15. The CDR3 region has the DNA TGTGCCAGCACCTTGGGCCAGGGGGGCCGAAGCTATGGCTACACCTTC. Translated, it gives CASTLGQGGRSYGYTF.

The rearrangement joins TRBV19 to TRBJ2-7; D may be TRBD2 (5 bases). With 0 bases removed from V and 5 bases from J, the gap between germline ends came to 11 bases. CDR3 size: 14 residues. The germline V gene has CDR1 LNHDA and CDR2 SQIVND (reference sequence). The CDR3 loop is CASSIERAGNEQYF. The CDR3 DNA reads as TGTGCCAGTAGTATAGAGCGGGCTGGGAACGAGCAGTACTTC.

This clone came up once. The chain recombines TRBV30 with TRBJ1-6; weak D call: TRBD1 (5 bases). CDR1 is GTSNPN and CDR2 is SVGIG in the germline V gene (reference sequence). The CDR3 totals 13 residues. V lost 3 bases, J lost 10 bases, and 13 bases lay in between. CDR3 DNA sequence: TGTGCCTGGAGGGCCCCCGGGGGGTCACCCCTCCACTTT. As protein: CAWRAPGGSPLHF.

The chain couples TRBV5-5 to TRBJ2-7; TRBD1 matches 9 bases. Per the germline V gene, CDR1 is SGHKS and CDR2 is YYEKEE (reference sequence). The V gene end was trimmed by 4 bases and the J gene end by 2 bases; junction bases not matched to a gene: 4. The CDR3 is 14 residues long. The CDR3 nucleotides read TGTGCCAGCAGCATACGACAGGGGGCCTACGAGCAGTACTTC. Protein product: CASSIRQGAYEQYF.

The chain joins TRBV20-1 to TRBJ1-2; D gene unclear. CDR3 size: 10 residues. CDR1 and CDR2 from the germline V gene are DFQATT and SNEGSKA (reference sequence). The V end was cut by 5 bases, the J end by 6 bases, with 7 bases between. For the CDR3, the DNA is TGCAGTGCTCCACAGCATGGCTACACCTTC. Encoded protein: CSAPQHGYTF.

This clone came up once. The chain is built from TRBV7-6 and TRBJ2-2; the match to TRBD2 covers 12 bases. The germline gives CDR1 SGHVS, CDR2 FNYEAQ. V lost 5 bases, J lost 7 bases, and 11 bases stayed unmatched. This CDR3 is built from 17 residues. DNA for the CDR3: TGTGCCAGCAGCCCCGATCTAGCGGGGGGGCTTAGCGGGGAGCTGTTTTTT. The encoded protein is CASSPDLAGGLSGELFF.

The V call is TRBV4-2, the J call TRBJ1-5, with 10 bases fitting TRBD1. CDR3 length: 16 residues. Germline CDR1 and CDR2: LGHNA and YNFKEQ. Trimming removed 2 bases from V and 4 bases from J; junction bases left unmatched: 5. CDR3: CASSQYWDRGNQPQHF. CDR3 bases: TGTGCCAGCAGCCAATACTGGGACAGGGGAAATCAGCCCCAGCATTTT.

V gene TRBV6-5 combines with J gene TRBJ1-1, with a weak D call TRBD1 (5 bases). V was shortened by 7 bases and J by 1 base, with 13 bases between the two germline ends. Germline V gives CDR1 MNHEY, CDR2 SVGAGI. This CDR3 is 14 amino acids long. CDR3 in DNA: TGTGCCAGCACCCGAGGAAGGGGGAACACTGAAGCTTTCTTT. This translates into CASTRGRGNTEAFF.

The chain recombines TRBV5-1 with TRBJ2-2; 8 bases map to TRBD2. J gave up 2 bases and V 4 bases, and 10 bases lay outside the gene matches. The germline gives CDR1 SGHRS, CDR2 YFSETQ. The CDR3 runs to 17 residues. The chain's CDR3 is CASSQLAGGLNTGELFF. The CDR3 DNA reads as TGCGCCAGCAGCCAATTGGCGGGGGGCCTAAACACCGGGGAGCTGTTTTTT.

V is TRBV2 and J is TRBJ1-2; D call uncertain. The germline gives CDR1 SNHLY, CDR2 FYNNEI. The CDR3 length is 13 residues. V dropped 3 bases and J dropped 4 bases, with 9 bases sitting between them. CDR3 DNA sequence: TGTGCCAGCAGTGAGTCGCGGAGCTATGGCTACACCTTC. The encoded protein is CASSESRSYGYTF.

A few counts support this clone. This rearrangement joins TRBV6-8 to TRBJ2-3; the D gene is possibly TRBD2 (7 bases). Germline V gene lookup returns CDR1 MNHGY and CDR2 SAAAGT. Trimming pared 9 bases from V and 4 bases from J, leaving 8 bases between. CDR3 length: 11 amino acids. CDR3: CARGGADTQYF. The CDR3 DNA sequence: TGTGCCAGAGGGGGGGCAGATACGCAGTATTTT.

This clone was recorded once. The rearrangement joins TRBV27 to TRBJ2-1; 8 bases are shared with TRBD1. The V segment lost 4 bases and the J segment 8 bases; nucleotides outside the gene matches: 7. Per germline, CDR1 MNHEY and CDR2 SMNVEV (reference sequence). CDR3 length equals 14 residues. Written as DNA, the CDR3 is TGTGCCAGCAGTTCCCCGGACAGGGCCGATGAGCAGTTCTTC. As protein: CASSSPDRADEQFF.

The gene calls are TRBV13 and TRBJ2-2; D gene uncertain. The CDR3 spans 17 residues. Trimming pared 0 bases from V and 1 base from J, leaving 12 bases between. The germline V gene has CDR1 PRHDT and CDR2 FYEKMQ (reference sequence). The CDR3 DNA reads TGTGCCAGCAGCTTAGGCCTTTTCGTCCGGAACACCGGGGAGCTGTTTTTT. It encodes CASSLGLFVRNTGELFF.

CDR3 residues: CASSIPGGPLYGYTF. CDR3 bases: TGTGCCAGTAGTATCCCAGGGGGTCCCCTCTATGGCTACACCTTC. The chain recombines TRBV19 with TRBJ1-2, with TRBD1 matching over 7 bases. This CDR3 spans 15 amino acids. The germline CDR1 and CDR2 sequences are LNHDA and SQIVND (reference sequence). V was pared by 3 bases and J by 4 bases, with 8 bases of the junction left unmatched.

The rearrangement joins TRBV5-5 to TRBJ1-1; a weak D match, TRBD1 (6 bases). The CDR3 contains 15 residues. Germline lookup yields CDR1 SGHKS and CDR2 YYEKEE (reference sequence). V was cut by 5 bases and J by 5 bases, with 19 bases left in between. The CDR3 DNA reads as TGTGCCAGCAGACCGGGTGGGGGCGCGTCGACTGAAGCTTTCTTT. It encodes CASRPGGGASTEAFF. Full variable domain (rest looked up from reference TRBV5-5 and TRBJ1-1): DAGVTQSPTHLIKTRGQQVTLRCSPISGHKSVSWYQQVLGQGPQFIFQYYEKEERGRGNFPDRFSARQFPNYSSELNVNALLLGDSALYLCASRPGGGASTEAFFGQGTRLTVV.